Sequencing of this T cell receptor (beta chain) was carried out in a study of regulatory T cells in long-lasting Graves disease (dated by TCRdb to the early 2020s). General notes on the study: Persistent Graves' disease was defined as persistently positive TSH receptor autoantibodies together with antithyroid drug treatment for over 5 years. Patients with persistent Graves' disease were compared with patients with newly diagnosed Graves' disease using TCR sequencing and RNA sequencing of peripheral blood. The study was registered as a clinical trial and conducted in China. A total of 33 samples underwent TCR sequencing: about 13 from persistent and roughly 20 from newly diagnosed Graves' disease patients. Antithyroid drugs had been taken for ten to twelve years on average by persistent Graves' disease patients in the clinical cohort. Broader findings and caveats from the paper: Sequencing and analysis were limited to the TCR beta chain. The study examined only peripheral blood because the primary lesion, thyroid tissue, could not be accessed. Patients with persistent disease shared more public clonotypes (about 2,900) than newly diagnosed patients did (966). Compared with newly diagnosed patients, persistent Graves' disease patients had lower TCR Shannon entropy and fewer highly expanded clones, which suggests clonal expansion. The small sample size was acknowledged by the authors as a limitation that may reduce accuracy.

On this clonotype itself: What antigen it recognizes has not been identified. This may come from a read error, since a much larger clone is one base off.

According to the study, the label for this sample's time point signals: persistent/refractory GD, antithyroid drugs over 5 years with positive TRAb. For both TCR sequencing and RNA sequencing, RNA was extracted from PBMCs using TRIzol. Graves' disease was diagnosed according to American Thyroid Association guidelines. Recruitment of patients was carried out at an endocrinology department in Xi'an, China. Each patient gave approximately 10 milliliters of peripheral blood, collected in an EDTA anticoagulant tube. Ficoll Paque Plus density gradient separation was used to isolate PBMCs, and no further T cell sorting was done. An Agilent 2100 Bioanalyzer and agarose gel were used to check RNA quality, and a NanoDrop 2000 was used to measure RNA concentration. Library generation was performed with multiplex PCR. The instrument given in TCRdb is Illumina HiSeq 4000. CDR3 regions were amplified by Arm-PCR with iRepertoire HTBI primers to construct TCR beta libraries. Before sequencing, the PCR products went through gel purification. Regarding the original processing steps: Across samples, roughly 60 TRBV and 13 to 15 TRBJ segments were identified and used for gene usage analysis of CDR3 amino acid clonotypes. COPE and FqMerger were used to merge filtered high-quality paired reads into contigs. BLAST was used to align contigs to IMGT TRBV, TRBD and TRBJ reference genes, with CDR3 defined following IMGT. Clonotypes above 0.1% frequency were classified as highly expanded clones. Shannon entropy served as the measure of repertoire diversity, while the Gini coefficient captured V-J evenness. A clonotype was considered public if more than one individual shared it. Clones were called with MiXCR by TCRdb after fastp trimmed the public reads at Q25, and only in-frame beta chains were retained. Each entry is one CDR3 protein sequence, shown with its most common DNA and genes. Here the V and J calls rest on TCRdb's processing, not on the authors' analysis. This sample gives about 470,000 distinct CDR3 sequences in total; less than 25% of them show up just once. The top ten clones comprise approximately 7.8% of the sample.

The source was peripheral blood mononuclear cells (PBMCs), collected when the disease was refractory, from a patient treated with antithyroid drugs. The sequence was obtained from a female donor with Graves disease.

At the DNA level, the sequence is TGCAGCGCGGTGTCTAGCGGGCTCTACGAGCAGTACTTC. This sequence encodes CSAVSSGLYEQYF. The receptor chain draws on TRBV29-1 and TRBJ2-7; 8 of the junction bases match TRBD2. CDR1 and CDR2 were assigned from the germline V gene as SQVTM and ANQGSEA. Relative to germline, V is missing 7 bases and J is missing 3 bases, with 8 bases of the junction outside any gene match. From the cysteine up to the phenylalanine, the CDR3 has a length of 13 residues. Only the CDR3 DNA is retained, 39 bases long and in frame from the first base.